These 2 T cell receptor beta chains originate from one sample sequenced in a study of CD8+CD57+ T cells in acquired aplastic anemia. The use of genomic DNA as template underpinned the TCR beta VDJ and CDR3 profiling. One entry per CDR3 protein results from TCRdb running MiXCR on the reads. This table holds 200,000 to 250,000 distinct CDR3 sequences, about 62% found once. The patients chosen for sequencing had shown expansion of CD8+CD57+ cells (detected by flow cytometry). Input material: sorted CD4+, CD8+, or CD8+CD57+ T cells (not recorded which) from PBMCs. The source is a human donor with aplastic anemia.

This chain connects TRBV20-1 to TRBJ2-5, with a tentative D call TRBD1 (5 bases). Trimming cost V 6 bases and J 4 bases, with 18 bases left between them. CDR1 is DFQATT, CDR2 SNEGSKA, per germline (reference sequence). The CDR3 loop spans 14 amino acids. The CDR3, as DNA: TGCAGTGCGGACCCCCAGTGGGGCGGAGAGACCCAGTACTTC. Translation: CSADPQWGGETQYF.

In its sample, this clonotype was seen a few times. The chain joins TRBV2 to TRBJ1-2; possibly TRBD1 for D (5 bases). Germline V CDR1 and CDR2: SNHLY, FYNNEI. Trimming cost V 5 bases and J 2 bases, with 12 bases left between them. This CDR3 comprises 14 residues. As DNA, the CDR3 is TGTGCCAGCAGTTTCGACAGAGACAACTATGGCTACACCTTC. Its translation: CASSFDRDNYGYTF.